This T cell receptor beta chain appears in the sequencing data of a study of long-term antiretroviral therapy in people with HIV (dated by TCRdb to between 2020 and 2023). In terms of the full investigation: Collection of the earliest samples took place about a decade ahead of the 2015 WHO recommendation for immediate ART, at a time when ART was typically delayed until CD4 counts fell. A retrospective serial study tested whether ART initiation and durable HIV suppression were associated with changes in peripheral blood TRB repertoire composition and diversity. A total of 150 to 200 cryopreserved PBMC samples came from 25 to 35 adults with confirmed HIV infection and were collected serially over a mean of about six years (range 1-12). Of the roughly 30 participants with HIV, about a dozen were female. Test extractions of a monoclonal T-cell line alongside under 35 polyclonal samples showed no cross-contamination during QIAcube processing.

A few counts support this clone. Its binding antigen is unknown. Base qualities are not at hand, and no much larger clone is one base apart. Sequencing of the TRB variable region was done with the immunoSEQ hsTCRB v3.0 assay at survey level resolution. The target sequencing depth for TRB was roughly 40,000-55,000 T-cell genomes per sample. TRB libraries were pooled and sequenced on an Illumina MiSeq using a v3 150-cycle kit. In the authors' own workflow: Repertoire analysis was performed in R inside a reproducible Nextflow workflow that covered QC, data transformation and analysis. LymphoSeq2, an R package for AIRR-Seq data exploration, was used to implement custom analyses. A few samples yielding fewer than 5000 total TRB sequences were excluded, leaving 188 analyzed HIV repertoires. Among the approximately 200 retained HIV repertoires, around 60 were collected before ART initiation and approximately 130 were collected after ART initiation. Each repertoire was downsampled to 5000 TRB nucleotide sequences, and summary statistics were averaged across 100 downsampling iterations. TRB sequences were retained for analysis only if CDR3 regions of at least seven amino acids were present. Diversity was assessed using a clonality score derived from Shannon entropy and using the Gini coefficient. In the repertoire networks, any two of the top 5000 CDR3 amino acid sequences were linked whenever the two sequences differed by an edit distance of one. For TRB CDR3 amino acid sequences, GLIPH2 was used to predict antigen specificity groups and MHC restriction. Known CMV, EBV, HIV or tissue antigen associations were flagged by matching CDR3 amino acid sequences against VDJdb and McPAS-TCR. Pre-ART, post-ART and control groups were compared with Wilcoxon signed-rank tests and Holm-Bonferroni correction. Sourced from immuneACCESS, this table was stored by TCRdb with only in-frame sequences that have V and J called. A share of the clones is absent; for the studies checked, an unresolved V gene accounts for under half, and the remainder has no known explanation. V and J calls and clone size are given by that table; D and trimming were obtained from the DNA. The sample records 15,000 to 20,000 clones, 70% to 85% of which are singletons. The top ten clones comprise about 8% of the sample.

Results the study describes overall, beyond this receptor: The samples were dated from 2004 to 2017, and the ART regimens that were used may be less effective than current ART regimens. Because PBMC availability was limited, only the TCR beta chain was sequenced, with no alpha chain pairing. The repertoire was dominated across all time points by expanded TRB clones identified before ART initiation, although this dominance was seen to fluctuate and to decrease in many PLHIV after ART. Inferences about post-ART repertoire changes were limited because no data were available on ART adherence, viral resistance or therapy changes. Unsorted PBMC were profiled instead of sorted CD4+ and CD8+ T cells because pre-ART samples had limited cell numbers. Starting ART was linked to a significant rise in TRB diversity, yet even with long-term ART the diversity remained significantly lower than in transplant donor controls. CDR3 length ranges in HIV repertoires were narrower than in controls, and network structure suggested an antigen-experienced repertoire with only a slight naive shift after ART.

Inclusion was restricted to participants for whom at least one PBMC sample before ART initiation and at least two post-ART samples were available. Treatment was received in the United States of America by all participants with HIV. Cryopreserved samples of about 1-10 million PBMC were thawed and washed before DNA extraction. At the time of the earliest PBMC sample, participants with HIV were aged between about 20 and 54 years. PBMC samples were contributed by each participant from 1-4 timepoints before ART initiation and 2-8 timepoints after ART initiation, with a median of 7 samples. For every participant, serial HIV viral load, CD4+ T-cell count, ART history and demographic data were obtained. A Qiagen kit on a QIAcube was used to extract genomic DNA from unsorted PBMC, with samples processed in batches of 12. The germline V gene specifies SGHDT as CDR1 and YYEEEE as CDR2. V is cut by 1 base and J by 8 bases, and the space between the germline ends is 9 bases. Including the terminal cysteine and phenylalanine, the CDR3 comprises 12 residues. The kept DNA is CDR3 alone, 36 bases in frame from the first base.

The sequence joins TRBV5-6 to TRBJ1-2; the D gene is not confidently resolved. The sequences come from unsorted PBMCs, collected 0.9 years after starting antiretroviral therapy. This receptor was obtained from a man between 18 and 29 years old with HIV. The CDR3 in this case is CASSLRRGGYTF. The DNA sequence is given as TGTGCCAGCAGCTTGAGGCGCGGGGGCTACACCTTC.